This T cell receptor (beta chain) came from a study of graft-versus-host responses after intestinal transplantation. Study-wide background: Uniformly, recipients were administered anti-thymocyte globulin induction with subsequent tacrolimus and steroids for around 3 years.

CDR1 and CDR2 (germline): MNHEY, SMNVEV (reference sequence). The CDR3 contains 13 residues. The ends were cut back, 2 bases at V and 8 bases at J, with 10 bases in the middle. Regarding this clone: As yet, its antigen is unknown.

Whole-study findings and limits: The highest levels of circulating GvH clones went along with early declines in HvG clones after transplant. Recipient marrow held GvH clones, some first seen in ileum or blood.

Produced via immunoSEQ multiplex PCR; TCRdb's table is partial and in-frame only. The table records fewer than 130,000 clones, around 93% of them present only once. The gene calls are TRBV27 and TRBJ2-1; no reliable D call. This clonotype was sampled from a human donor who received an intestinal transplant. The starting material was unstimulated CD8+ T cells sorted from spleen or lymph node cells, obtained before intestinal transplant. CDR3 loop: CASSLLDEHEQFF. For the CDR3, the DNA is TGTGCCAGCAGTTTACTAGACGAGCATGAGCAGTTCTTC.